What follows is one T cell receptor beta chain and its context. Looked up from germline, CDR1 is LNHNV and CDR2 is YYDKDF (reference sequence). Trimming pared 0 bases from V and 5 bases from J, leaving 13 bases between. This CDR3 has 15 amino acids. This record comes from a study of T cell changes during pregnancy in multiple sclerosis. Using immunoSEQ multiplex PCR, the repertoire was profiled, and TCRdb retains in-frame clones only, with some absent. The data show about 49,000 clones, about 90% seen once. Sequencing was performed on peripheral blood, taken after pregnancy. The chain couples TRBV15 to TRBJ2-5, with D maybe TRBD2 (6 bases). This clonotype was obtained from a female donor in good health, enrolled as a control in a pregnancy study. For the CDR3, the DNA is TGTGCCACCAGCAGAGATCCCTCGGGGGAGGAGACCCAGTACTTC. Its translation: CATSRDPSGEETQYF.